These T cell receptor beta chains were read from a single sample in a study of blood T cells in healthy people across ages. TCRdb reprocessed the 5' RACE reads via MiXCR and lists one record per CDR3 protein. The data contain roughly 1,300,000 distinct CDR3 sequences, roughly 64% of them singletons. The sequencing input was blood. The receptors stem from a young man in good health. Both conserved end residues are part of each CDR3. The D gene is left open where the match is weak. Clone size is not always given. Where it is, it says once, few, many or a class for expanded clones.

v_call	clone_size	j_call	d_call	cdr3_nt	cdr3_aa
TRBV10-3	NA	TRBJ2-5	NA	TGTGCCATCGGGGGGATGGAGACTCAGTACTTC	CAIGGMETQYF
TRBV29-1	few	TRBJ2-1	TRBD2	TGCAGCGTTTGCGGGGGGCGCGACAATGAGCAGTTCTTC	CSVCGGRDNEQFF
TRBV29-1	NA	TRBJ2-1	NA	TGCAGCGTTGACCAAGGGGGGGATGAGCAGTTCTTC	CSVDQGGDEQFF
TRBV29-1	NA	TRBJ1-2	NA	TGCAGCGTCCCTGCGGCGGGGAATTACACCTTC	CSVPAAGNYTF
TRBV20-1	NA	TRBJ2-4	NA	TGCAGTGCTAGGGACGTAGCCAAAAACATTCAGTACTTC	CSARDVAKNIQYF
TRBV12-3/TRBV12-4	NA	TRBJ1-2	TRBD1	TGTGCCAGCAGTTTGCTCGGGACAGGGTTGGTTTACACCTTC	CASSLLGTGLVYTF
TRBV7-8	NA	TRBJ2-7	TRBD2	TGTGCCAGCAGCGTACCGACTAGCGGGGGCAACGAGCAGTACTTC	CASSVPTSGGNEQYF
TRBV19	NA	TRBJ1-6	TRBD1	TGTGCCAGTAGTACCAACAGGGGACGGAATTCACCCCTCCACTTT	CASSTNRGRNSPLHF
TRBV18	once	TRBJ1-4	NA	TGTGCCAGCTCATCTCTCGGACGGCCAGGGATTGGTGAAAAACTGTTTTTT	CASSSLGRPGIGEKLFF
TRBV7-2	NA	TRBJ2-1	TRBD1	TGTGCCAGCAGCTTAAACCGCGTTGGGACAGCCCCAGAGGAGACCCAGTTCTTC	CASSLNRVGTAPEETQFF
TRBV28	NA	TRBJ2-3	NA	TGTGCCAGCAGTTATAAACCCGATACGCAGTATTTT	CASSYKPDTQYF
TRBV7-2	NA	TRBJ2-7	TRBD2	TGTGCCAGCAGCTTAGTACTAGCGGGGGGGTCGTACGAGCAGTACTTC	CASSLVLAGGSYEQYF
TRBV2	NA	TRBJ2-1	TRBD2	TGTGCCAGCAGTGGACTAGCCCAGCACAATGAGCAGTTCTTC	CASSGLAQHNEQFF
TRBV10-3	NA	TRBJ1-2	TRBD1	TGTGCCATCAGACCGGGACAGGGGGAGGCCTATGGCTACACCTTC	CAIRPGQGEAYGYTF
TRBV30	NA	TRBJ2-7	NA	TGTGCCTGGAGTGCACCGTATGGCGAGCAGTACTTC	CAWSAPYGEQYF
TRBV10-3	NA	TRBJ2-1	NA	TGTGCCATCGCTGGGACTCCCAATGAGCAGTTCTTC	CAIAGTPNEQFF
TRBV20-1	NA	TRBJ2-3	TRBD2	TGCAGTGCTAGAGAGGGTGCGGGAGGGATAAGCACAGATACGCAGTATTTT	CSAREGAGGISTDTQYF
TRBV12-3/TRBV12-4	NA	TRBJ2-1	TRBD2	TGTGCCAGCAGTTTAGGGGGCGGGAGGGCAAATGAGCAGTTCTTC	CASSLGGGRANEQFF
TRBV7-2	NA	TRBJ1-5	NA	TGTGCCAGCAGCTACCGGGTGGGATTCGATCAGCCCCAGCATTTT	CASSYRVGFDQPQHF
TRBV28	once	TRBJ1-5	TRBD1	TGTGCCAGCAGTCCGGGACAGGGTTACAATCAGCCCCAGCATTTT	CASSPGQGYNQPQHF
TRBV6-5	NA	TRBJ2-3	TRBD2	TGTGCCAGCAGTTTGGTGGCGGGAGTTAGGACAGATACGCAGTATTTT	CASSLVAGVRTDTQYF
TRBV20-1	few	TRBJ2-1	TRBD2	TGCAGTGCTAACCCACTAGCGGGGATATACAATGAGCAGTTCTTC	CSANPLAGIYNEQFF
TRBV20-1	NA	TRBJ2-1	TRBD2	TGCAGTGCTAGAGAGGGGGGGGTTGAGCAGTTCTTC	CSAREGGVEQFF
TRBV7-2	once	TRBJ2-2	NA	TGTGCCAGCAGCTTATGGCCCGGGGAGCTGTTTTTT	CASSLWPGELFF
TRBV5-1	once	TRBJ2-2	NA	TGCGCCAGCAGAGGTGGGGAGCTGTTTTTT	CASRGGELFF